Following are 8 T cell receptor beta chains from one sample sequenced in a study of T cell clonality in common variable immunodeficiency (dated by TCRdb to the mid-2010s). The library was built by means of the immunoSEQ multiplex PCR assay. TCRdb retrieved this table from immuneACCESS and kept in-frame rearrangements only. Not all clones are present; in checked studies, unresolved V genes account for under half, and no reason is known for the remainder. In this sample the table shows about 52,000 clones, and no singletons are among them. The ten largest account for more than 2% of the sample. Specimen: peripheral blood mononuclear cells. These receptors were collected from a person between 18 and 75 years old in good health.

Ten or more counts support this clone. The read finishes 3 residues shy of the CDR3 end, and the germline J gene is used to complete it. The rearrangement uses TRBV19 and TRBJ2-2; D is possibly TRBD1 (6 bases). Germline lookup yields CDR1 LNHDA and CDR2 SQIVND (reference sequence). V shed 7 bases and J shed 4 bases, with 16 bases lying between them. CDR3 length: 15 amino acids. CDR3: CASTVSRGGTGELFF. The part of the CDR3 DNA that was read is TGTGCCAGTACGGTCTCCAGGGGTGGCACCGGGGAG.

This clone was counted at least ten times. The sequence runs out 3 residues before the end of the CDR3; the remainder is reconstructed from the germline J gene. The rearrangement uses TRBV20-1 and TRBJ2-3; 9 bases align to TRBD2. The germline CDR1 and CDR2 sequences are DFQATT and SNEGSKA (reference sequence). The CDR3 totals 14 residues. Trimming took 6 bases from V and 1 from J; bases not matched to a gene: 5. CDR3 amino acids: CSAPGLARTDTQYF. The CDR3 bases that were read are TGCAGTGCCCCCGGACTAGCGCGCACAGATACG.

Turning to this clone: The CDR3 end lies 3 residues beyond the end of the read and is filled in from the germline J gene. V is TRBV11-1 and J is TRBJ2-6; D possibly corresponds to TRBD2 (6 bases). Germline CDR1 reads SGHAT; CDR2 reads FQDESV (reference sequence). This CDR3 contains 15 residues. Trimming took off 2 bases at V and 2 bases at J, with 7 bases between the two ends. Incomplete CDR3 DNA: TGTGCCAGCAGCTTATCGGGGGCTGGGGCCAACGTC. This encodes CASSLSGAGANV. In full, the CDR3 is CASSLSGAGANVLTF.

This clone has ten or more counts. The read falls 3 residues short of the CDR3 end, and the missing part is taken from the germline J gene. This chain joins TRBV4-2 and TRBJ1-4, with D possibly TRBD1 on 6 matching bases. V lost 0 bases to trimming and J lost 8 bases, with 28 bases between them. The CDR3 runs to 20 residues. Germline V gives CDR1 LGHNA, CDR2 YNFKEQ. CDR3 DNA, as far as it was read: TGTGCCAGCAGCCAAGATTCCCTCAAACTCACAGGGTCAGGGTGGGAAAAA. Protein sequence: CASSQDSLKLTGSGWEK. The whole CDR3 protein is CASSQDSLKLTGSGWEKLFF.

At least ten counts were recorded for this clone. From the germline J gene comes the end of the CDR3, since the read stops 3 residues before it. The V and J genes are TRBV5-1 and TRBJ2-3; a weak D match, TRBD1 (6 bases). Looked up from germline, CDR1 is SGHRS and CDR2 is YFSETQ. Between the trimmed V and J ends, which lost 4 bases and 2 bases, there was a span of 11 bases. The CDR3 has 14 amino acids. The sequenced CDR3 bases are TGCGCCAGCAGCCCGGACAGTTCCACAGATACG. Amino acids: CASSPDSSTDT. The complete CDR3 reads CASSPDSSTDTQYF.

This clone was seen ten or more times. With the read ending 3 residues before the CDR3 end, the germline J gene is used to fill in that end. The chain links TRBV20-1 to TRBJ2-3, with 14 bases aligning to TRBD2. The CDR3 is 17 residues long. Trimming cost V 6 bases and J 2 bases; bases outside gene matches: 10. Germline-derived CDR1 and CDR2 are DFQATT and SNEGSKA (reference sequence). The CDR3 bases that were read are TGCAGTGCCGATGGCGGGACTAGCGGGGGACTCACAGATACG. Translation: CSADGGTSGGLTDT. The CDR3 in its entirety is CSADGGTSGGLTDTQYF.

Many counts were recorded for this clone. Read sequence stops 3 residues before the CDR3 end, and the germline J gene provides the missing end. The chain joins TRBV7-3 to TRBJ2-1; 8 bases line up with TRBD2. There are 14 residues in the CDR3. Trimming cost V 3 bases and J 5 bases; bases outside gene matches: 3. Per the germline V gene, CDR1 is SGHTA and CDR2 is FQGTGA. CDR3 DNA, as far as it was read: TGTGCCAGCAGCTTCCCTAGCGGGCACAATGAG. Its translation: CASSFPSGHNE. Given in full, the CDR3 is CASSFPSGHNEQFF. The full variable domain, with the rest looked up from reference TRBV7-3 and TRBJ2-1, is GAGVSQTPSNKVTEKGKYVELRCDPISGHTALYWYRQSLGQGPEFLIYFQGTGAADDSGLPNDRFFAVRPEGSVSTLKIQRTERGDSAVYLCASSFPSGHNEQFFGPGTRLTVL.

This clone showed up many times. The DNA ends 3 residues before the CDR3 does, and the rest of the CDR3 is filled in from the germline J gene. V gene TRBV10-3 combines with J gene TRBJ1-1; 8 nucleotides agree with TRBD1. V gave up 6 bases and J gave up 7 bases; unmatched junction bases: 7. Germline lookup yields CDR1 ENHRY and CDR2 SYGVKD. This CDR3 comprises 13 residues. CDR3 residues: CAIRSGQADEAFF. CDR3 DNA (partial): TGTGCCATCAGGTCGGGACAGGCGGATGAA.